This entry describes one TCR beta chain. The antigen remains unidentified. V gave up 6 bases and J gave up 4 bases, with 4 bases separating them. Germline V gene sequence: CDR1 MDHEN, CDR2 SYDVKM. The CDR3 has 11 residues. The data originate from a study of OX40 agonist ivuxolimab in advanced cancers. In the study overall: Patient treatment consisted of intravenous ivuxolimab administration every 2 weeks at 0.01 to 10 mg/kg. Points from the study as a whole: Both CD4+ and CD8+ T cell populations in blood had undergone clonal expansion by week 6 at 0.1 to 3.0 mg/kg. More expanded clones were found, on average, in CD8+ than in CD4+ T cells.

Sequencing used immunoSEQ multiplex PCR; TCRdb keeps in-frame clones, though not all of them. In the table there are tens of thousands of clones, 85% of which are singletons. The clonotype originates from an adult with an advanced solid tumor such as melanoma, head and neck, liver or kidney cancer. Sequenced material: CD4+ or CD8+ T cells sorted from blood, taken in a trial of the OX40 agonist ivuxolimab. V gene TRBV28 combines with J gene TRBJ2-1; D not certain. CDR3 in amino acids: CASRQYNEQFF. CDR3 coding DNA: TGTGCCAGCAGACAATACAATGAGCAGTTCTTC. Full variable domain (remainder filled in from reference TRBV28 and TRBJ2-1): DVKVTQSSRYLVKRTGEKVFLECVQDMDHENMFWYRQDPGLGLRLIYFSYDVKMKEKGDIPEGYSVSREKKERFSLILESASTNQTSMYLCASRQYNEQFFGPGTRLTVL.